Listed here is a single TCR beta chain. Its antigen has not been determined. Nothing much larger sits one base from this clone, and base qualities are not available. This sample stems from a study of blood T cell repertoires in COVID-19 (TCRdb year 2020). Broadly, across the study: The collaborator samples originated in the United States, Italy and Spain and spanned the acute and convalescent phases of COVID-19. The dataset comprised deeply sampled blood TCRbeta repertoires from subjects exposed to, actively infected with, or recovered from COVID-19. The repertoires were released in a freely available public database intended as a resource for research on the immune response to SARS-CoV-2. HLA class I and class II types, where available, came from metadata supplied by the sample provider rather than from assay-based typing. Sample metadata almost always included a de-identified subject ID, COVID-19 status, age in years and sex. The prospective study material was composed of cDNA or gDNA derived from T cells, B-cell-depleted T cells, or PBMCs. The samples were drawn from two sources: the first 160 participants of the ongoing ImmuneRACE study, and 1,254 subjects contributed by 6 global collaborators. Broad study findings and their caveats: The amount of clinical and demographic metadata varied by source and participant and was provided uncurated.

One collaborating source in Seattle enrolled patients while the patients were actively infected and followed the patients over time throughout the course of disease. Whole blood was collected in K2EDTA tubes by collaborating institutions according to the institutions' own protocols. Collaborator samples were shipped for TCRbeta analysis as frozen whole blood, isolated PBMCs, or DNA extracted from either sample type. TCRbeta CDR3 regions were amplified from genomic DNA by means of the immunoSEQ Assay, a bias-controlled multiplex PCR. As for the original processing: The number of nucleated cells in each sample was estimated by amplification of reference gene primers within the assay. To quantify the absolute abundance of each unique TCRbeta CDR3 rearrangement, sequence reads were collapsed and filtered. Productive Simpson clonality was computed per sample as the square root of Simpson's diversity index over productive rearrangements. Here the immuneACCESS table is served through TCRdb, limited to in-frame sequences with V and J called. Missing clones are a known gap in these copies; in checked studies unresolved V genes cover under half, and the rest lacks a known reason. The V and J calls and clone size were taken over from that table, and D and trimming were inferred from the DNA. The sample data list approximately 150,000 clones, and 84% of these were observed just once. Approximately 9% of the sample belongs to the ten largest clones.

CDR1 SGHVS and CDR2 FNYEAQ are derived from the germline V gene. Including cysteine and phenylalanine, the CDR3 has 18 amino acids. Only CDR3 DNA is held: 54 bases, read in frame from base 1. The junction carries 33 bases between V and J, which are trimmed by 5 bases and 11 bases respectively. Sequenced input: peripheral blood. This sequence originates from a man aged 30 to 45 with COVID-19, enrolled during active disease. The chain links TRBV7-6 with TRBJ1-1; a tentative D call is TRBD1 (6 bases match). The bases are TGTGCCAGCAGCGAGGGGGGGTATGACCCCGTATTGATACGTTTCGCTTTCTTT. This is translated as CASSEGGYDPVLIRFAFF.